One and the same sample provided the 7 T cell receptor beta chains below, sequenced in a study of tumor and adjacent non-tumor tissue in lung cancer. A modified ARM-PCR protocol with three rounds of nested PCR amplified TCRbeta. In TCRdb, the multiplex PCR reads were re-called with MiXCR into one record per CDR3 protein. The table has some 80,000 distinct CDR3 sequences, 76% seen once. RNA was extracted from bulk tissue without any cell sorting. The normal lung tissue was taken more than 3 cm from the tumor edge. The sequencing input was distant non-tumor lung tissue. The receptors were gathered from an older man with non-small cell lung cancer.

V is TRBV10-3 and J is TRBJ2-1; TRBD1 matches 8 bases. Germline lookup yields CDR1 ENHRY and CDR2 SYGVKD. This CDR3 spans 14 amino acids. The V gene end was trimmed by 7 bases and the J gene end by 8 bases; junction bases not matched to a gene: 10. The CDR3 reads CAINSGQAVHEQFF. CDR3 nucleotide sequence: TGTGCCATCAATTCGGGACAGGCAGTACATGAGCAGTTCTTC.

A note on this clonotype: No conserved phenylalanine or tryptophan is present at the end of the CDR3, so a read error is the likely explanation. This chain links TRBV13 with TRBJ2-3, with a tentative D call TRBD2 (5 bases). Trimming took 8 bases from V and 3 from J, leaving 12 bases between them. There are 13 residues in the CDR3. Germline V gene sequence: CDR1 PRHDT, CDR2 FYEKMQ (reference sequence). CDR3 region: CASEGGGTDTQYS. CDR3 in DNA: TGTGCCAGCGAGGGCGGAGGTACAGATACGCAGTATTCT.

Concerning this clonotype: At one boundary the junction diverges from the germline segment, which might be a read error. V is TRBV11-2 and J is TRBJ1-1; D not resolved. The CDR3 runs to 12 residues. CDR1 is SGHAT and CDR2 is FQNNGV in the germline V gene. The CDR3, as DNA: TGTGCCAGCCGATTCGGGAACACTGAAGTTTTCTTT. Translating it yields CASRFGNTEVFF.

In the case of this clonotype: Mismatch with germline at one junction end may stem from a read error. V is TRBV12-5 and J is TRBJ1-5; D is unresolved. Germline V CDR1 and CDR2: LGHNT, FRNRAP. This CDR3 has 13 residues. The CDR3 here is CASAPNRNQPQNF. Here the CDR3 DNA reads TGTGCTAGTGCCCCGAACCGGAATCAGCCCCAGAATTTT.

This clonotype was picked up one time. This could be a read error, since a much larger clone is one nucleotide away. CDR3 in amino acids: CVSTSGLADFNEQFF. The CDR3 DNA reads as TGTGTCAGCACCTCGGGACTAGCGGATTTCAATGAGCAGTTCTTC. This chain uses TRBV6-5 with TRBJ2-1, with 11 bases fitting TRBD2. Germline V gene lookup returns CDR1 MNHEY and CDR2 SVGAGI. This CDR3 is 15 amino acids long.

In the case of this clonotype: The junction differs from germline at one of its ends, possibly a read error. J is TRBJ2-2 and V is TRBV6-2 or TRBV6-3; D unresolved. CDR1 and CDR2 (germline): MNHEY, SVGEGT. The CDR3 has 17 residues. CDR3 DNA: TGTGCCAGCAGTTACTCTCTTTATGCGTCGAACAGCGGGGAGCTGTTTTTT. Its translation: CASSYSLYASNSGELFF.

For this clonotype: The junction and the germline gene differ at one end; a read error may be behind it. The V and J genes are TRBV11-2 and TRBJ2-7, with a weak D call TRBD1 (7 bases). Germline-derived CDR1 and CDR2 are SGHAT and FQNNGV. The CDR3 length is 15 residues. As DNA, the CDR3 is TGTACCAGCAGCTCAGACCAGGGGGGCAGGTACGAGCAATACTTC. This sequence encodes CTSSSDQGGRYEQYF.